Following are 16 T cell receptor beta chains from one sample sequenced in a study of blood T cells in healthy people across ages. Primers used in a second PCR of about 7 to 12 cycles were a sample-barcoded 5' primer and a J-beta primer mix. MiXCR, run by TCRdb on the 5' RACE reads, gives a single entry per CDR3 protein. The sample includes around 1.1 million distinct CDR3 sequences, roughly two fifths of them seen just once. Sequencing was done on a sample of blood. The receptors derive from a man younger than 30 in good health.

This rearrangement joins TRBV7-9 to TRBJ1-2; possible D gene TRBD1, 5 bases. This CDR3 comprises 16 residues. V was cut by 6 bases and J by 3 bases, with 20 bases left in between. Germline CDR1 is SEHNR and CDR2 is FQNEAQ (reference sequence). The CDR3 DNA is TGTGCCAGCAGAAAAGGGACCCGGGGGGACTACTATGGCTACACCTTC. This translates into CASRKGTRGDYYGYTF.

The chain combines TRBV29-1 with TRBJ2-7; D tentatively fits TRBD1 or TRBD2 (5 bases each). The CDR3 loop spans 14 amino acids. CDR1 SQVTM and CDR2 ANQGSEA come from the germline V gene. Between the trimmed V and J ends, which lost 5 bases and 0 bases, there was a span of 14 bases. The CDR3 DNA follows: TGCAGCGTTTCCCGGGACCTGAGCTCCTACGAGCAGTACTTC. This codes for CSVSRDLSSYEQYF.

This clonotype has more than one count but fewer than ten. V and J are TRBV6-1 and TRBJ1-5; 9 nucleotides align to TRBD1. The junction had 6 bases not matched to a gene; V was cut back by 6 bases and J by 0 bases. Per the germline V gene, CDR1 is MNHNS and CDR2 is SASEGT. The CDR3 extends over 16 amino acids. In DNA, the CDR3 is TGTGCCAGCAGAGTGACAGGGGGGGGTAGCAATCAGCCCCAGCATTTT. Translating gives CASRVTGGGSNQPQHF.

Remarks on this clonotype: A much larger clone is a single base away; this may be a read error. This rearrangement joins TRBV20-1 to TRBJ2-1; TRBD1 or TRBD2 may be the D gene (5 bases each). The assigned J gene may be wrong: the sequence end matches TRBJ2-7 better. The CDR3 length is 16 residues. Germline V CDR1 and CDR2: DFQATT, SNEGSKA (reference sequence). CDR3 nucleotides: TGCAGTGCTAGTTTCGGGGACCACCGCTCCTACAATGAGCAGTACTTC. It specifies CSASFGDHRSYNEQYF.

The CDR3 here is CASSKTGDWEGYTF. The CDR3 DNA reads as TGTGCCAGCAGTAAAACGGGGGATTGGGAGGGCTACACCTTC. J is TRBJ1-2 and V is TRBV12-3 or TRBV12-4; a possible D gene is TRBD1 (5 bases). The V end lost 5 bases, the J end lost 8 bases, and 18 bases lay between the germline ends. The CDR3 is made up of 14 amino acids.

This clonotype has a handful of counts. This chain connects TRBV7-9 to TRBJ2-1; TRBD1 matches 10 bases. CDR1 SEHNR and CDR2 FQNEAQ come from the germline V gene (reference sequence). This CDR3 comprises 12 residues. After removal of 10 bases from V and 6 bases from J, the junction contained 3 bases not matched to a gene. The CDR3 sequence is CATRTGGNEQFF. In DNA, the CDR3 is TGTGCCACCAGGACAGGGGGCAATGAGCAGTTCTTC. Full variable domain (missing parts from reference TRBV7-9 and TRBJ2-1): DTGVSQNPRHKITKRGQNVTFRCDPISEHNRLYWYRQTLGQGPEFLTYFQNEAQLEKSRLLSDRFSAERPKGSFSTLEIQRTEQGDSAMYLCATRTGGNEQFFGPGTRLTVL.

V gene TRBV20-1 combines with J gene TRBJ1-2; TRBD1 agrees at 7 bases. The CDR3 consists of 14 residues. Germline CDR1 is DFQATT and CDR2 is SNEGSKA (reference sequence). With 6 bases clipped from V and 2 bases from J, the junction kept 9 bases outside the gene matches. In DNA, the CDR3 is TGCAGTGCCTCTACTGACAGGGCCAACTATGGCTACACCTTC. Residues: CSASTDRANYGYTF.

Turning to this clonotype: It may be a read error: a sequence one base away is much more abundant. This sequence joins TRBV6-2 or TRBV6-3 and TRBJ2-1; D may be TRBD2 (6 bases). Between the trimmed V and J ends, which lost 1 base and 4 bases, there was a span of 8 bases. Germline-derived CDR1 and CDR2 are MNHEY and SVGEGT. The CDR3 covers 14 residues. CDR3 sequence: CASSYLGGYNEQFF. The DNA for the CDR3 is TGTGCCAGCAGTTACTTGGGAGGTTACAATGAGCAGTTCTTC.

The chain has TRBV5-4 and TRBJ1-1; D unresolved. The CDR3 contains 15 residues. V was cut by 0 bases and J by 4 bases, with 13 bases left in between. CDR1 is SGHNT and CDR2 is YYREEE in the germline V gene (reference sequence). The CDR3 bases are TGTGCCAGCAGCTTGGCCCCATCGATGGGCACTGAAGCTTTCTTT. Translating it yields CASSLAPSMGTEAFF. The full variable domain, rest sourced from reference TRBV5-4 and TRBJ1-1, is ETGVTQSPTHLIKTRGQQVTLRCSSQSGHNTVSWYQQALGQGPQFIFQYYREEENGRGNFPPRFSGLQFPNYSSELNVNALELDDSALYLCASSLAPSMGTEAFFGQGTRLTVV.

V is TRBV12-3 or TRBV12-4 and J is TRBJ2-2; no clear D. V lost 6 bases to trimming and J lost 5 bases, with 16 bases between them. CDR3 length: 15 amino acids. CDR3 nucleotide sequence: TGTGCCAGCAGCCCAAGGGAAGTCGGTACCGGGGAGCTGTTTTTT. Protein sequence: CASSPREVGTGELFF.

Only a few counts were recorded for this clonotype. The chain joins TRBV20-1 to TRBJ1-5; a weak D match, TRBD1 (6 bases). This CDR3 comprises 15 residues. CDR1 and CDR2 (germline): DFQATT, SNEGSKA (reference sequence). Trimming stripped 0 bases from V and 3 bases from J, with 12 bases between. CDR3 region: CSARDAQGHNQPQHF. The CDR3 nucleotides read TGCAGTGCTAGAGATGCACAGGGTCACAATCAGCCCCAGCATTTT.

This clonotype was observed at least ten times. CDR3 sequence (DNA): TGCGCCAGCAGCTTGGCCGGAGGTTCCAAAAACATTCAGTACTTC. Protein: CASSLAGGSKNIQYF. The rearrangement joins TRBV5-1 to TRBJ2-4, with TRBD2 as a possible D gene (5 bases). The V gene lost 0 bases and the J gene lost 2 bases, with 9 bases spanning the gap. In germline, CDR1 is SGHRS, CDR2 YFSETQ. The CDR3 is 15 amino acids.

This clonotype was recorded a few times. The gene calls are TRBV6-6 and TRBJ1-4, with 10 positions matching TRBD1. V was pared by 6 bases and J by 8 bases, with 6 bases of the junction left unmatched. The length of the CDR3 is 14 residues. From germline, CDR1 is MNHNY and CDR2 SVGAGI (reference sequence). CDR3 DNA sequence: TGTGCCAGCAGGGTAGGGACAGGGGAAGAAAAACTGTTTTTT. It codes for CASRVGTGEEKLFF.

In this sample, this clonotype turned up a few times. The chain combines TRBV24-1 with TRBJ2-2, with 8 bases identical to TRBD1. J gave up 0 bases and V 4 bases, and 6 bases lay outside the gene matches. The germline CDR1 and CDR2 sequences are KGHDR and SFDVKD. The CDR3 extends over 17 amino acids. CDR3 DNA sequence: TGTGCCACCAGTGAACCCGGACAGGGATCGAACACCGGGGAGCTGTTTTTT. Amino acids: CATSEPGQGSNTGELFF.

This clonotype was seen a handful of times. This rearrangement joins TRBV9 to TRBJ2-5; no firm D call. The J call may not be correct, given that the DNA end is closer to TRBJ2-7. CDR3 length equals 15 residues. Germline-derived CDR1 and CDR2 are SGDLS and YYNGEE. This CDR3 is CASSADVRSSYEQYF. The CDR3 nucleotides are TGTGCCAGCAGCGCGGACGTAAGATCCTCCTACGAGCAGTACTTC.

CDR3 sequence reads: CASSHRGYNSPLHF. DNA of the CDR3: TGTGCCAGCAGCCATCGGGGGTATAATTCACCCCTCCACTTT. The chain recombines TRBV14 with TRBJ1-6, with D possibly matching TRBD1 (5 bases). CDR3 length: 14 residues. Looked up from germline, CDR1 is SGHDN and CDR2 is FVKESK. Trimming removed 3 bases at V and 4 bases at J, with 7 bases between. Variable domain in full (rest from reference TRBV14 and TRBJ1-6): EAGVTQFPSHSVIEKGQTVTLRCDPISGHDNLYWYRRVMGKEIKFLLHFVKESKQDESGMPNNRFLAERTGGTYSTLKVQPAELEDSGVYFCASSHRGYNSPLHFGNGTRLTVT.